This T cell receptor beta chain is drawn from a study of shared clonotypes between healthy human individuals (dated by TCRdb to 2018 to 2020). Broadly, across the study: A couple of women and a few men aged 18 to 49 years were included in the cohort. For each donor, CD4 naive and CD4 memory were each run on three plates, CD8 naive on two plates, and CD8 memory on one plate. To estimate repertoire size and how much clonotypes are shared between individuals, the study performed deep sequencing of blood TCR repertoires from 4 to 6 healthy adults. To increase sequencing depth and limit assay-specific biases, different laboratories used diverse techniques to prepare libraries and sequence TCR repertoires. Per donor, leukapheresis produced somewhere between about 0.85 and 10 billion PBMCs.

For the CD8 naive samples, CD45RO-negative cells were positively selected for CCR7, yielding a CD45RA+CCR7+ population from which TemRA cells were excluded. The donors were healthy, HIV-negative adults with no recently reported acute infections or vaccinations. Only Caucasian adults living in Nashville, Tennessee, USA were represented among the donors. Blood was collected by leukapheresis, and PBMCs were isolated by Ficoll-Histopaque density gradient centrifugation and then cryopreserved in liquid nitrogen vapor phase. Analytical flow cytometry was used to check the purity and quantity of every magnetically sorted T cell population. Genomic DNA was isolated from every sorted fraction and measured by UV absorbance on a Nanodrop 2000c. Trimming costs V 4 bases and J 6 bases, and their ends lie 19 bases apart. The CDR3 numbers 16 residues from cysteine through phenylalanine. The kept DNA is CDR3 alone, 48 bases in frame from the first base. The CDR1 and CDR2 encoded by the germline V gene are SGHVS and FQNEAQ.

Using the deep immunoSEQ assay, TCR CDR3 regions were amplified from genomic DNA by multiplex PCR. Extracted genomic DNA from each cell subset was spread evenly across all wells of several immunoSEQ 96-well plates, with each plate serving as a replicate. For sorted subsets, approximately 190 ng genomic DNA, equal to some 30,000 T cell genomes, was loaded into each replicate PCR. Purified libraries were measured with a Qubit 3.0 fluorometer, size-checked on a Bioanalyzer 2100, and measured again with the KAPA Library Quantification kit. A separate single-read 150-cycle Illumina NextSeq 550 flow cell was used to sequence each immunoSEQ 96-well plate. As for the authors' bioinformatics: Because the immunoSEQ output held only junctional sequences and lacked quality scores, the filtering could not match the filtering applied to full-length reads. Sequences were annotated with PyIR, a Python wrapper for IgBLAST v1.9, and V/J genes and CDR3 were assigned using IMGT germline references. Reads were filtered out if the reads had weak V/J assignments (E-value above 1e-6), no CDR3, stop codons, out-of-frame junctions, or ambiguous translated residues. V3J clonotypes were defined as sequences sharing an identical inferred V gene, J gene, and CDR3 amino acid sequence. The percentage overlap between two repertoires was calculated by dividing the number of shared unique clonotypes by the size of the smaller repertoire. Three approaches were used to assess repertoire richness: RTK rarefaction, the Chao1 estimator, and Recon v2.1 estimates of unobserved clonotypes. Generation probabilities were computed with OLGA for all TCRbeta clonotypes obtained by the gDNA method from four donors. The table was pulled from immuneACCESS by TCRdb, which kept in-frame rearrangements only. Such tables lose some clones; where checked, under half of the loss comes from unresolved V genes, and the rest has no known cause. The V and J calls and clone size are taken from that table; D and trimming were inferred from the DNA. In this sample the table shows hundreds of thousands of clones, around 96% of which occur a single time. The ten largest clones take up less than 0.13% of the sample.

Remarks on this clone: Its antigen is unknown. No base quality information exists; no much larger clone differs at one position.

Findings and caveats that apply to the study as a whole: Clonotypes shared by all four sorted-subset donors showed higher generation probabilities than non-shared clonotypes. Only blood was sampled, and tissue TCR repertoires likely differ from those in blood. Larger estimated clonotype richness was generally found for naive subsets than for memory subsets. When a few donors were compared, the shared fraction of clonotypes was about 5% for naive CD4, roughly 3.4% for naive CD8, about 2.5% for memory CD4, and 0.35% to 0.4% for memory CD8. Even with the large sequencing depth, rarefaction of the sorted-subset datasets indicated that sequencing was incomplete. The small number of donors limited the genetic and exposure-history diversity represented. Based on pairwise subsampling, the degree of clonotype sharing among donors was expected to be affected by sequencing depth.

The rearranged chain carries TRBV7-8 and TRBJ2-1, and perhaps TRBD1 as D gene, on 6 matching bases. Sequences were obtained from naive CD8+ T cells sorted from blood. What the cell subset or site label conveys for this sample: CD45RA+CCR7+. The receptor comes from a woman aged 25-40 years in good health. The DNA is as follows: TGTGCCAGCAGCTCCCTCGGGGAACCAGGGGTCAATGAGCAGTTCTTC. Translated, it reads CASSSLGEPGVNEQFF.